This T cell receptor beta chain was recovered during a study of shared clonotypes between healthy human individuals. Every contributor of samples was a Caucasian grown-up residing in Nashville, Tennessee. TCRdb keeps only in-frame clones here, not all; method: immunoSEQ multiplex PCR. The table lists about 2.4 million clones, more than 80% of them singletons. The V gene's germline CDR1 is SNHLY and CDR2 FYNNEI. V shed 4 bases and J shed 3 bases, with 16 bases lying between them. This CDR3 region has 15 residues. This rearrangement joins TRBV2 to TRBJ2-7; D perhaps matches TRBD2 (6 bases). Sequencing was performed on naive CD4+ T cells sorted from blood. Subset in this sample: CD45RA+ positively selected. This sequence was found in a man in his late teens or twenties in good health. DNA of the CDR3: TGTGCCAGCAGTGGCGGGCAGACTAGTCTCTACGAGCAGTACTTC. It encodes CASSGGQTSLYEQYF.